The subject of this entry is one T cell receptor beta chain. The table came from immunoSEQ multiplex PCR; TCRdb's copy has only in-frame clones and leaves some out. The table shows roughly 68,000 clones, with roughly 95% occurring only once. The CDR3 spans 11 residues. V lost 3 bases and J lost 7, with 6 bases in between. Looked up from germline, CDR1 is MGHDK and CDR2 is SYGVNS. The sequenced material came from PBMCs. The clonotype originates from a man in his forties with rheumatoid arthritis. This chain joins TRBV25-1 and TRBJ1-2; the D gene is possibly TRBD1 (5 bases). Here the CDR3 reads CASSDGAGYTF. The CDR3, as DNA: TGTGCCAGCAGTGACGGGGCTGGCTACACCTTC.